The sequence of this T cell receptor beta chain was determined in a study of T cell responses to AZD1222 COVID-19 vaccine. Study conclusions and caveats: Clonal diversity was possibly underestimated; the donors were predominantly white British and more often female. The peak T cell response came first, and repertoires were sampled only after it. Reports say nearly half of spike-specific TCRs go after unmutated variant regions.

As for this clone: Its antigen is unidentified.

Assay used: immunoSEQ multiplex PCR; TCRdb lists only in-frame clones, some missing. The sample lists about 64,000 clones, around nine tenths occurring once. Trimming stripped 8 bases from V and 6 bases from J, with 7 bases between. The CDR3 has 11 amino acids. The germline V gene has CDR1 LNHDA and CDR2 SQIVND (reference sequence). The material was peripheral blood, obtained 28 days after the second dose of the MenACWY control vaccine. The J gene is TRBJ2-2, the V gene TRBV19; D is ambiguous. The clonotype originates from an adult who received the MenACWY meningococcal vaccine as a control. The CDR3 nucleotides read TGTGCCAGTGCGGTGGCCGGGGAGCTGTTTTTT. Translation: CASAVAGELFF.